Shown below are 27 T cell receptor beta chains from a single sample sequenced in a study of blood T cells in healthy people across ages (dated by TCRdb to between 2015 and 2016). The library was made by 5' RACE. Sequencing took place on an Illumina HiSeq 2500. The second PCR ran for roughly 7 to 12 cycles and used a J-beta primer mix along with a sample-barcoded 5' primer. Clones were called with MiXCR by TCRdb after fastp trimmed the public reads at Q25, and only in-frame beta chains were retained. CDR3 protein duplicates are merged, each entry listing the most common genes and DNA. The table for this sample lists about 1.4 million distinct CDR3 sequences; roughly 64% of them were counted only once. 6.5% to 8.5% of the sample belongs to the ten largest clones. Sequenced material: blood. These receptor sequences come from a man aged 18 to 35 in good health.

V gene TRBV7-2 combines with J gene TRBJ1-1, with 8 bases aligning to TRBD1. Per germline, CDR1 SGHTA and CDR2 FQGNSA. The CDR3 consists of 15 residues. Trimming cost V 5 bases and J 4 bases; bases outside gene matches: 9. CDR3 nucleotides: TGTGCCAGCAGCACCCCGACAGGGGTGGGCACTGAAGCTTTCTTT. This codes for CASSTPTGVGTEAFF.

The chain recombines TRBV20-1 with TRBJ2-7, with 9 bases that match TRBD2. CDR1 and CDR2 from the germline V gene are DFQATT and SNEGSKA (reference sequence). CDR3 length: 15 amino acids. Unmatched junction bases numbered 8, after V lost 5 bases and J lost 0 bases. CDR3 sequence reads: CSAFKPGLASYEQYF. In DNA, the CDR3 is TGCAGTGCTTTTAAACCGGGACTAGCCTCCTACGAGCAGTACTTC.

V usage is TRBV7-2 and J usage is TRBJ1-5; D ambiguous. Germline V gene sequence: CDR1 SGHTA, CDR2 FQGNSA. V lost 1 base and J lost 3, with 10 bases in between. This CDR3 contains 15 residues. The CDR3 DNA sequence: TGTGCCAGCAGCTTAGTTCGGGGAGACAATCAGCCCCAGCATTTT. Its translation: CASSLVRGDNQPQHF.

This clonotype was detected only a few times. This rearrangement joins TRBV6-5 to TRBJ2-1, with D possibly matching TRBD2 (6 bases). V lost 2 bases to trimming and J lost 7 bases, with 15 bases between them. Germline V CDR1 and CDR2: MNHEY, SVGAGI. The CDR3 sequence is 15 residues long. The CDR3 bases are TGTGCCAGCAGTTACAGTGTGGGAGCGGGTAATGAGCAGTTCTTC. Translation gives CASSYSVGAGNEQFF.

The gene calls are TRBV7-8 and TRBJ2-7; D gene uncertain. TRBJ2-4 explains the end of the DNA better; the J call may be wrong. Per the germline V gene, CDR1 is SGHVS and CDR2 is FQNEAQ. The CDR3 contains 17 residues. The CDR3 region has the DNA TGTGCCAGCAGCTCCGGCGGTGGGCCTATTGATGGGGACATTCAGTACTTC. Translation gives CASSSGGGPIDGDIQYF.

This clonotype showed up just a few times. The chain recombines TRBV27 with TRBJ2-7, with D perhaps matching TRBD1 (5 bases). The CDR3 length is 13 residues. CDR1 is MNHEY and CDR2 is SMNVEV in the germline V gene (reference sequence). Trimming took off 7 bases at V and 0 bases at J, with 10 bases between the two ends. The CDR3 spells CASTLRGSYEQYF. In DNA, the CDR3 is TGTGCCAGCACCCTTAGGGGCTCCTACGAGCAGTACTTC.

This clonotype was counted between two and nine times. The chain couples TRBV13 to TRBJ2-7; 9 bases line up with TRBD2. This CDR3 contains 17 residues. Germline lookup yields CDR1 PRHDT and CDR2 FYEKMQ (reference sequence). The trim removed 5 bases at V and 7 bases at J, leaving 18 bases unmatched. The CDR3 coding sequence is TGTGCCAGCAGCACCCACAGGGACATGGGACTAGCTGGGGAGCAGTACTTC. Amino acids: CASSTHRDMGLAGEQYF.

The chain employs TRBV7-2 and TRBJ2-5; D is unclear. Germline V gene sequence: CDR1 SGHTA, CDR2 FQGNSA. V was shortened by 1 base and J by 3 bases, with 9 bases between the two germline ends. This CDR3 is built from 14 residues. The CDR3, as DNA: TGTGCCAGCAGCTTAGGGACCTTAAAAGAGACCCAGTACTTC. Translation gives CASSLGTLKETQYF. The entire variable domain, with the rest obtained from reference TRBV7-2 and TRBJ2-5, is as follows: GAGVSQSPSNKVTEKGKDVELRCDPISGHTALYWYRQSLGQGLEFLIYFQGNSAPDKSGLPSDRFSAERTGGSVSTLTIQRTQQEDSAVYLCASSLGTLKETQYFGPGTRLLVL.

CDR3 in amino acids: CASRSQGWANTEAFF. CDR3 nucleotides: TGTGCCAGCAGGTCACAGGGTTGGGCGAACACTGAAGCTTTCTTT. The chain has TRBV12-3 or TRBV12-4 and TRBJ1-1, with D maybe TRBD1 (6 bases). The CDR3 covers 15 residues. V shed 6 bases and J shed 1 base, with 15 bases lying between them.

The chain employs TRBV7-9 and TRBJ2-1; TRBD2 is a possible D gene (5 bases). V lost 3 bases, J lost 10 bases, and 10 bases lay in between. CDR1 SEHNR and CDR2 FQNEAQ come from the germline V gene (reference sequence). CDR3 length equals 12 residues. DNA of the CDR3: TGTGCCAGCAGCTTCTGGACGGGAGAGCAGTTCTTC. Translated, it gives CASSFWTGEQFF. Supplemented by reference TRBV7-9 and TRBJ2-1, the full variable domain reads DTGVSQNPRHKITKRGQNVTFRCDPISEHNRLYWYRQTLGQGPEFLTYFQNEAQLEKSRLLSDRFSAERPKGSFSTLEIQRTEQGDSAMYLCASSFWTGEQFFGPGTRLTVL.

The V gene is TRBV20-1, the J gene TRBJ2-1; possibly TRBD2 for D (5 bases). The CDR3 loop spans 14 amino acids. From germline, CDR1 is DFQATT and CDR2 SNEGSKA (reference sequence). Trimming shortened V by 1 base and J by 3 bases, and 10 bases separated the two germline ends. The CDR3 DNA reads as TGCAGTGCTAGAGGGGCTAGCTTCTACAATGAGCAGTTCTTC. Amino acid sequence: CSARGASFYNEQFF.

This clonotype came up once. The rearrangement uses TRBV20-1 and TRBJ2-3; 9 positions match TRBD2. The V and J ends lost 1 base and 3 bases, in that order; junction bases with no gene match: 14. This CDR3 is built from 18 residues. The V gene's germline CDR1 is DFQATT and CDR2 SNEGSKA (reference sequence). The CDR3 region is CSARAARGRAVWTDTQYF. The CDR3 DNA reads TGCAGTGCTAGAGCGGCCCGCGGGAGGGCCGTTTGGACAGATACGCAGTATTTT.

The rearrangement uses TRBV20-1 and TRBJ2-1, with no clear D. CDR1 and CDR2 (germline): DFQATT, SNEGSKA (reference sequence). The CDR3 runs to 13 residues. V lost 4 bases to trimming and J lost 8 bases, with 15 bases between them. CDR3: CSANSIGFHEQFF. The CDR3 DNA follows: TGCAGTGCTAACAGCATAGGATTCCATGAGCAGTTCTTC.

This clonotype was seen more than once but under ten times. The chain uses TRBV7-9 and TRBJ2-7; 11 positions match TRBD1. V shed 6 bases, J shed 4 bases, and the junction held 8 bases outside the gene matches. This CDR3 has 15 amino acids. CDR1 is SEHNR and CDR2 is FQNEAQ in the germline V gene (reference sequence). CDR3 in DNA: TGTGCCAGCAGGCCGGACAGGGGGCTATTTTACGAGCAGTACTTC. It yields the protein CASRPDRGLFYEQYF.

This clonotype was seen many times. The chain is built from TRBV10-2 and TRBJ2-7; 11 bases align to TRBD2. Germline V gene sequence: CDR1 WSHSY, CDR2 SAAADI. J gave up 4 bases and V 7 bases, and 6 bases lay outside the gene matches. The CDR3 has 14 residues. In nucleotides, the CDR3 is TGCGCCAGCAACCTAGCGGGGGGAACATACGAGCAGTACTTC. It is translated as CASNLAGGTYEQYF.

This clonotype occurred a few times. The DNA for the CDR3 is TGCGCCAGCAGCCAAGCGGGGGATGATACGCAGTATTTT. This gives the protein CASSQAGDDTQYF. The V gene is TRBV4-3, the J gene TRBJ2-3; D perhaps matches TRBD2 (6 bases). The length of the CDR3 is 13 residues. V was trimmed by 1 base and J by 6 bases, leaving 8 bases between them. The germline gives CDR1 LGHNA, CDR2 YSLEER.

The chain is built from TRBV11-2 and TRBJ2-1; D is unclear. Germline V gene sequence: CDR1 SGHAT, CDR2 FQNNGV. This CDR3 comprises 15 residues. The ends were cut back, 3 bases at V and 2 bases at J, with 11 bases in the middle. The CDR3 loop is CASSFSPLPYNEQFF. CDR3 nucleotides: TGTGCCAGCAGCTTTAGCCCCTTGCCCTACAATGAGCAGTTCTTC.

This clonotype was detected a few times. This chain links TRBV9 with TRBJ2-7; 11 nucleotides match TRBD1. The V and J ends lost 0 bases and 7 bases, in that order; junction bases with no gene match: 3. The CDR3 is made up of 14 amino acids. CDR1 and CDR2 (germline): SGDLS, YYNGEE. Here the CDR3 DNA reads TGTGCCAGCAGCGTAGGGGACAGGGGGTTGGAGCAGTACTTC. Translating it yields CASSVGDRGLEQYF.

This clonotype was seen a few times. The chain combines TRBV29-1 with TRBJ2-1; unclear D gene. Germline CDR1 reads SQVTM; CDR2 reads ANQGSEA. The CDR3 is made up of 12 amino acids. Trimming removed 4 bases at V and 0 bases at J, with 4 bases between. The CDR3 bases are TGCAGCGTTGTCAGCTCCTACAATGAGCAGTTCTTC. Its translation: CSVVSSYNEQFF.

This clonotype was seen only a few times. This chain connects TRBV10-3 to TRBJ1-6, with unresolved D. The CDR3 totals 12 residues. From germline, CDR1 is ENHRY and CDR2 SYGVKD. The V end was cut by 7 bases, the J end by 8 bases, with 9 bases between. Here the CDR3 DNA reads TGTGCCATCACCCCAGGCGATTCACCCCTCCACTTT. It is translated as CAITPGDSPLHF.

CDR3 in amino acids: CASSLGTGTSYEQYF. The CDR3 DNA reads as TGTGCCAGCAGCTTAGGGACAGGGACATCCTACGAGCAGTACTTC. The chain couples TRBV13 to TRBJ2-7; 7 positions match TRBD1. Losses at the gene ends were 0 bases for V and 1 base for J; bases not matched to a gene: 3. The germline CDR1 and CDR2 sequences are PRHDT and FYEKMQ (reference sequence). This CDR3 has 15 residues.

The chain uses TRBV10-2 and TRBJ2-3, with TRBD2 matching 14 bases. This CDR3 spans 18 amino acids. From germline, CDR1 is WSHSY and CDR2 SAAADI. V shed 6 bases and J 4 bases; nucleotides not matched to a gene: 12. This CDR3 reads CASSTTGLAGDQSDTQYF. CDR3 DNA sequence: TGCGCCAGCAGCACGACGGGACTAGCGGGAGATCAGTCAGATACGCAGTATTTT.

The chain employs TRBV12-3 or TRBV12-4 and TRBJ1-1, with a possible D match to TRBD1 (5 bases). The CDR3 length is 12 residues. V lost 8 bases and J 11 bases, leaving 18 bases between the germline ends. CDR3 protein: CASHGTALGAFF. The CDR3 DNA is TGTGCCAGCCACGGGACCGCGCTTGGGGCTTTCTTT.

V usage is TRBV4-1 and J usage is TRBJ1-2; D is unresolved. The CDR3 sequence is 13 residues long. From germline, CDR1 is MGHRA and CDR2 YSYEKL. V gave up 4 bases and J gave up 8 bases, with 14 bases separating them. In DNA, the CDR3 is TGCGCCAGCAGCCCGGCCAACGGTGGGGGCTACACCTTC. This codes for CASSPANGGGYTF.

J is TRBJ2-3 and V is TRBV3-1; tentatively, D is TRBD1 (6 bases). The V end lost 4 bases, the J end lost 0 bases, and 17 bases lay between the germline ends. Looked up from germline, CDR1 is LGHDT and CDR2 is YNNKEL (reference sequence). The CDR3 totals 17 residues. CDR3 sequence: CASSPWDTLSSTDTQYF. CDR3 bases: TGTGCCAGCAGCCCCTGGGACACGCTTTCTAGCACAGATACGCAGTATTTT.

V gene TRBV11-2 combines with J gene TRBJ2-7; D might be TRBD1 or TRBD2, each matching 7 bases. V shed 1 base and J shed 2 bases, with 15 bases lying between them. Germline V gene sequence: CDR1 SGHAT, CDR2 FQNNGV. This CDR3 has 16 amino acids. The CDR3 loop is CASSLVGGRGPYEQYF. The CDR3 DNA follows: TGTGCCAGCAGCTTAGTTGGTGGGAGGGGGCCCTACGAGCAGTACTTC.

This sequence joins TRBV12-3 or TRBV12-4 and TRBJ2-5; 8 bases fit TRBD1. The CDR3 is 15 amino acids. J was trimmed by 1 base and V by 0 bases; bases with no gene match: 1. The CDR3 sequence: CASSLAGQVQETQYF. As DNA, the CDR3 is TGTGCCAGCAGTTTAGCGGGACAGGTCCAAGAGACCCAGTACTTC.